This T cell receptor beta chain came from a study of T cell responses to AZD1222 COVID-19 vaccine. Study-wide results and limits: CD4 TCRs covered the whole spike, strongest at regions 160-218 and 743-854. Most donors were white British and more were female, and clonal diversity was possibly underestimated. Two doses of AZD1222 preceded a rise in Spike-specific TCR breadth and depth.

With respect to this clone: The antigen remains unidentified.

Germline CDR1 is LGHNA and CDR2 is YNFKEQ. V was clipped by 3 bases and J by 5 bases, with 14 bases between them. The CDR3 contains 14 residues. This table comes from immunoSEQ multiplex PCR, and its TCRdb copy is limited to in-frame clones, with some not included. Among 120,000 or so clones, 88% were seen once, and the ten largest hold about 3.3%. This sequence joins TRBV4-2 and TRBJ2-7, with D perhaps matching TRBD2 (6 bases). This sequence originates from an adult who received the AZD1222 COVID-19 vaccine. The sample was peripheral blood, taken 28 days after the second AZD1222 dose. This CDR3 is CASSQRGGENEQYF. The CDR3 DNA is TGTGCCAGCAGCCAGAGAGGAGGGGAGAACGAGCAGTACTTC.